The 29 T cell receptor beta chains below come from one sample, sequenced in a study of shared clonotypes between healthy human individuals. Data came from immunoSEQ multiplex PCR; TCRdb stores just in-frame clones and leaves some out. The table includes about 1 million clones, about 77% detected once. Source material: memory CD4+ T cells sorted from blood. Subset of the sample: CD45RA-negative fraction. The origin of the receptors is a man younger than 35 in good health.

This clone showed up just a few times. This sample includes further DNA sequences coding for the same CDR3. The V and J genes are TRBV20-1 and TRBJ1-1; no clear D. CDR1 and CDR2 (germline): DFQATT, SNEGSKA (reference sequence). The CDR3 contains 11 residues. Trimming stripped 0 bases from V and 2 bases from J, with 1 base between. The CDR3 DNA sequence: TGCAGTGCTAGAGACAACACTGAAGCTTTCTTT. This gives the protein CSARDNTEAFF.

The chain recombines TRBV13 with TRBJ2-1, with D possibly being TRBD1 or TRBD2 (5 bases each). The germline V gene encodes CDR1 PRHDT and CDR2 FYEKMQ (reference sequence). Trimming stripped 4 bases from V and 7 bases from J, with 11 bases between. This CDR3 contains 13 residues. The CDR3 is CASSYQEGNEQFF. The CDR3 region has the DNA TGTGCCAGCAGCTATCAAGAGGGGAATGAGCAGTTCTTC.

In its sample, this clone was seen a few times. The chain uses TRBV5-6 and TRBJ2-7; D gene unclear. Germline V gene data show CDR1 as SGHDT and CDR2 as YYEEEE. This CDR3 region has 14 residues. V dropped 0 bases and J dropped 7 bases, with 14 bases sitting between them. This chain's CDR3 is CASSLGRGSGEQYF. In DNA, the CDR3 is TGTGCCAGCAGCTTGGGTCGAGGTTCCGGGGAGCAGTACTTC.

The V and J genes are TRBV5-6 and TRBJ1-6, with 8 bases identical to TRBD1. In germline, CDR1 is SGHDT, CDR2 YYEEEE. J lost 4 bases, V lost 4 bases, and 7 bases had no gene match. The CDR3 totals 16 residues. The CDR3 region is CASSIGTGRYNSPLHF. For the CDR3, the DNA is TGTGCCAGCAGCATCGGGACAGGCCGGTATAATTCACCCCTCCACTTT.

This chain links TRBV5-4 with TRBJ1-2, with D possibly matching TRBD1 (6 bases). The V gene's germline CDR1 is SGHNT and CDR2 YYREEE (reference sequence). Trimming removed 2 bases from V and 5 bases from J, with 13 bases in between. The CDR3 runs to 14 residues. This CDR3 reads CASSFGQQGYGYTF. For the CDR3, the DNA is TGTGCCAGCAGCTTTGGGCAGCAGGGGTATGGCTACACCTTC. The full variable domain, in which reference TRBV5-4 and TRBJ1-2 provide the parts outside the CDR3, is ETGVTQSPTHLIKTRGQQVTLRCSSQSGHNTVSWYQQALGQGPQFIFQYYREEENGRGNFPPRFSGLQFPNYSSELNVNALELDDSALYLCASSFGQQGYGYTFGSGTRLTVV.

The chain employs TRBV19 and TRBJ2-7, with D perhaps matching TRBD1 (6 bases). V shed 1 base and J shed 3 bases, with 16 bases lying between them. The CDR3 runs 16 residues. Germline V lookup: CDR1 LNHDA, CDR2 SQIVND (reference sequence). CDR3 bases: TGTGCCAGTAGTATAGGGGGGCAGGCACCGATCTACGAGCAGTACTTC. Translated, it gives CASSIGGQAPIYEQYF.

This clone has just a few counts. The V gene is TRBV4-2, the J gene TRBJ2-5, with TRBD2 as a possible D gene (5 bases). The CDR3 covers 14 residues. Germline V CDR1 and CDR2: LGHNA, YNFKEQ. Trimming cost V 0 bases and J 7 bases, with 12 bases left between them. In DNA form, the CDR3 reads TGTGCCAGCAGCCAAGATCGGGGTGTGGGGACCCAGTACTTC. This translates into CASSQDRGVGTQYF.

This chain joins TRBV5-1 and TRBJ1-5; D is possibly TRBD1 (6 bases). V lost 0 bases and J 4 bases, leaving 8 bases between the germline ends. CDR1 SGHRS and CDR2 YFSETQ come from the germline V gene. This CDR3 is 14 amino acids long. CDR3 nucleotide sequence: TGCGCCAGCAGCTTGGGGACAGTTAATCAGCCCCAGCATTTT. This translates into CASSLGTVNQPQHF.

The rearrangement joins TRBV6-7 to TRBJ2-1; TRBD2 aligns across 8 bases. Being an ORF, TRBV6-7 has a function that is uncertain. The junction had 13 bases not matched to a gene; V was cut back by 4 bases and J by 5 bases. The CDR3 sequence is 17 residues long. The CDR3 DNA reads TGTGCCAGCAGTTTCCTTGGGACTAGGGATCCCAACAATGAGCAGTTCTTC. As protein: CASSFLGTRDPNNEQFF.

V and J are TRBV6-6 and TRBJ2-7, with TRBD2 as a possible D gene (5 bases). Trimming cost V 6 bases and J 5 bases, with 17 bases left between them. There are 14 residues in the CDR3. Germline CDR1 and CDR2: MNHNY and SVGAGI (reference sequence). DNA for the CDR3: TGTGCCAGCAGCCGGCGTGAGGGCCCCCACGAGCAGTACTTC. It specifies CASSRREGPHEQYF.

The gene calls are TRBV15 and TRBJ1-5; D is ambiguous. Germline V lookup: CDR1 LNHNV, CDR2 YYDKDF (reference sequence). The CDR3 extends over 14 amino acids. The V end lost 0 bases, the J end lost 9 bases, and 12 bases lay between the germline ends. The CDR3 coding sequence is TGTGCCACCAGCAGAGATGGTATCGAACTGCCCCAGCATTTT. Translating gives CATSRDGIELPQHF.

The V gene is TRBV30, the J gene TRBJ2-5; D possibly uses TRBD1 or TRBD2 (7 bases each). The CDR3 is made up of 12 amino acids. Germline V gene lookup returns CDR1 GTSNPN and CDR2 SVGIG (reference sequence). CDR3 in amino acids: CGGGGGTETQYF. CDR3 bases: TGTGGCGGGGGAGGGGGCACAGAGACCCAGTACTTC.

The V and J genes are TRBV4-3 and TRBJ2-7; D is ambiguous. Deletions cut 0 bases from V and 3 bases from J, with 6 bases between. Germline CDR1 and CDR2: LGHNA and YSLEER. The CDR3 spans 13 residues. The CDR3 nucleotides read TGCGCCAGCAGCCAAGATCATGACTACGAGCAGTACTTC. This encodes CASSQDHDYEQYF.

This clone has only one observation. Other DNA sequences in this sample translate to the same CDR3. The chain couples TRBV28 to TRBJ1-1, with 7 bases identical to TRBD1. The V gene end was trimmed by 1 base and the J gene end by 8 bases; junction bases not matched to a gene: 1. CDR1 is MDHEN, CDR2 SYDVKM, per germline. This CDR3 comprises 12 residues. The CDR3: CASSLLDREAFF. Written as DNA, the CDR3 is TGTGCCAGCAGTTTATTGGACAGGGAAGCTTTCTTT.

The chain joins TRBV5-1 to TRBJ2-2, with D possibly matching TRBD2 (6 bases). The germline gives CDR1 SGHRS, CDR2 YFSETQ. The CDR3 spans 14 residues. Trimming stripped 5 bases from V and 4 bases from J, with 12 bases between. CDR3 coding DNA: TGCGCCAGCAGTTTGCTGGGGGGCACCGGGGAGCTGTTTTTT. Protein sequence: CASSLLGGTGELFF.

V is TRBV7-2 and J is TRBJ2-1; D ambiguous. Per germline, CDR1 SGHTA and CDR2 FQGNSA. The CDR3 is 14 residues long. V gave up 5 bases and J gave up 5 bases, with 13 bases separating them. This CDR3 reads CASSPRFKDNEQFF. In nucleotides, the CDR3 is TGTGCCAGCAGCCCCCGGTTCAAGGACAATGAGCAGTTCTTC. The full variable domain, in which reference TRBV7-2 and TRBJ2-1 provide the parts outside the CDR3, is GAGVSQSPSNKVTEKGKDVELRCDPISGHTALYWYRQSLGQGLEFLIYFQGNSAPDKSGLPSDRFSAERTGGSVSTLTIQRTQQEDSAVYLCASSPRFKDNEQFFGPGTRLTVL.

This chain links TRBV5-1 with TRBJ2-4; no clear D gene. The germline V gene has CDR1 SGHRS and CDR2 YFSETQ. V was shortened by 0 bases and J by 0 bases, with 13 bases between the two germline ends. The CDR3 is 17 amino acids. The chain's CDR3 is CASSLVTSDPAKNIQYF. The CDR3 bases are TGCGCCAGCAGCTTGGTCACCTCTGATCCAGCCAAAAACATTCAGTACTTC.

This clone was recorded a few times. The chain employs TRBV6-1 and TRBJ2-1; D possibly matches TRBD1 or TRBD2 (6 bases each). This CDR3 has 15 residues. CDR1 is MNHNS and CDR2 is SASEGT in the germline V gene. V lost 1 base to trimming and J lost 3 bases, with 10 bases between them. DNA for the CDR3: TGTGCCAGCAGTGAAGGGGGGGCAAACTACAATGAGCAGTTCTTC. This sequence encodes CASSEGGANYNEQFF.

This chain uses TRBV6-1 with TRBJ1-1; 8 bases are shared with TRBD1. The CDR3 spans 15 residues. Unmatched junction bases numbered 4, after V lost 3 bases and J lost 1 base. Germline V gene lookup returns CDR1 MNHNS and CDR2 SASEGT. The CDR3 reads CASSDSTGGNTEAFF. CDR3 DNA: TGTGCCAGCAGTGATTCCACAGGGGGGAACACTGAAGCTTTCTTT.

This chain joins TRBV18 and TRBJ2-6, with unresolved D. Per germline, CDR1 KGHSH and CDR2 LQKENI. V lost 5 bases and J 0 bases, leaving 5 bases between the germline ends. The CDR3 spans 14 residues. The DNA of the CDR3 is TGTGCCAGCTCAGTAAGCTCTGGGGCCAACGTCCTGACTTTC. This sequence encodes CASSVSSGANVLTF.

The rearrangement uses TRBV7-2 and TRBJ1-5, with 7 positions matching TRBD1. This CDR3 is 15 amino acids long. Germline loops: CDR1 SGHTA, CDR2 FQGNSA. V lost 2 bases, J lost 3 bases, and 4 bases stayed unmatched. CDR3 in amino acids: CASSLWEGANQPQHF. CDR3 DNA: TGTGCCAGCAGCTTATGGGAGGGGGCCAATCAGCCCCAGCATTTT.

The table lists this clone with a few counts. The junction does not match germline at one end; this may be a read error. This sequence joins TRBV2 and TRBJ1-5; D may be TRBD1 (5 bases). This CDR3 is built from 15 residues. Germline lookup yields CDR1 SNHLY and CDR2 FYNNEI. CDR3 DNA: TGTGCCAGCAGAGAAGGGGACGGATTCAATCAGCCCCAGCATTTT. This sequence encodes CASREGDGFNQPQHF.

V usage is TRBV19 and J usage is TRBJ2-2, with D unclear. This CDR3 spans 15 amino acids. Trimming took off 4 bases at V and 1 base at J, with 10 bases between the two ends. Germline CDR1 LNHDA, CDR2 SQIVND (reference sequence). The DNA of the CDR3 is TGTGCCAGTAGTAACAGCAGAATGAACACCGGGGAGCTGTTTTTT. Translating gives CASSNSRMNTGELFF.

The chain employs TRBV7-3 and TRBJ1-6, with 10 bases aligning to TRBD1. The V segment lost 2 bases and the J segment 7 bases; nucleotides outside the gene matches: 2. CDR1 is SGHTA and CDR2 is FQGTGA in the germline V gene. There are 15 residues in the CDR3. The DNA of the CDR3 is TGTGCCAGCAGCTTAGGGGGACAGGGGAATTCACCCCTCCACTTT. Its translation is CASSLGGQGNSPLHF.

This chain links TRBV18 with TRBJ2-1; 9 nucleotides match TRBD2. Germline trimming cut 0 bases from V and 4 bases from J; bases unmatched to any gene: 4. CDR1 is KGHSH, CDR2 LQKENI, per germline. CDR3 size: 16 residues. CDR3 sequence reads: CASSPPTSGLYNEQFF. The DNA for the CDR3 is TGTGCCAGCTCACCACCGACTAGCGGCCTATACAATGAGCAGTTCTTC. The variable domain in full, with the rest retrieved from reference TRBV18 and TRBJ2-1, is NAGVMQNPRHLVRRRGQEARLRCSPMKGHSHVYWYRQLPEEGLKFMVYLQKENIIDESGMPKERFSAEFPKEGPSILRIQQVVRGDSAAYFCASSPPTSGLYNEQFFGPGTRLTVL.

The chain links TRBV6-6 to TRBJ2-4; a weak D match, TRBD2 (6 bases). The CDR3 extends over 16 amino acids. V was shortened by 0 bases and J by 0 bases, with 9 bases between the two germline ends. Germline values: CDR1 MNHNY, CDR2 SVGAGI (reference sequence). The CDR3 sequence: CASSYSTGVAKNIQYF. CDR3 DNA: TGTGCCAGCAGTTACTCGACGGGGGTAGCCAAAAACATTCAGTACTTC.

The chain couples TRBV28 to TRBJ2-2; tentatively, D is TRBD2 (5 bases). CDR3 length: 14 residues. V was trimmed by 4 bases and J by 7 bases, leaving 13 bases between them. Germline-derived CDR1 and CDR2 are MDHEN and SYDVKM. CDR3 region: CASSYHSGIGELFF. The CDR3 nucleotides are TGTGCCAGCAGTTATCACTCGGGAATCGGGGAGCTGTTTTTT. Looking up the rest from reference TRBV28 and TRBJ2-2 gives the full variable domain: DVKVTQSSRYLVKRTGEKVFLECVQDMDHENMFWYRQDPGLGLRLIYFSYDVKMKEKGDIPEGYSVSREKKERFSLILESASTNQTSMYLCASSYHSGIGELFFGEGSRLTVL.

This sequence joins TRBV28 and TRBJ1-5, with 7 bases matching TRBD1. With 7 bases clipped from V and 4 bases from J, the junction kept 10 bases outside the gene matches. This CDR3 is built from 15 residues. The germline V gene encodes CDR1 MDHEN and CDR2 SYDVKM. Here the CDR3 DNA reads TGTGCCAGCATTTGGGGACAGCCGGTGAATCAGCCCCAGCATTTT. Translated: CASIWGQPVNQPQHF.

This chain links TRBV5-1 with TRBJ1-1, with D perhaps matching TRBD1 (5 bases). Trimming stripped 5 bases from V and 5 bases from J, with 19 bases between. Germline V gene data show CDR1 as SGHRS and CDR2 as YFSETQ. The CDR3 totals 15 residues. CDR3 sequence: CASRRTLGTATEAFF. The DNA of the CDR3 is TGCGCCAGCAGGCGGACCTTAGGGACGGCGACTGAAGCTTTCTTT.